This T cell receptor (beta chain) was recovered during a study of blood T cell repertoires in COVID-19. Sequencing used immunoSEQ multiplex PCR; TCRdb keeps in-frame clones, though not all of them. Among under 250,000 clones listed, more than 75% were seen once. V lost 2 bases and J 6 bases, leaving 17 bases between the germline ends. Looked up from germline, CDR1 is PRHDT and CDR2 is FYEKMQ (reference sequence). This CDR3 contains 17 residues. The TCR sequence derives from a man in his forties who had recovered from COVID-19. Sequenced input: PBMCs or T cells enriched from blood (not recorded which). The chain carries TRBV13 and TRBJ1-6; tentative D call: TRBD1 (6 bases). The CDR3 loop reads CASSLTFLGGSNSPLHF. For the CDR3, the DNA is TGTGCCAGCAGCTTAACGTTTTTAGGGGGATCTAATTCACCCCTCCACTTT.